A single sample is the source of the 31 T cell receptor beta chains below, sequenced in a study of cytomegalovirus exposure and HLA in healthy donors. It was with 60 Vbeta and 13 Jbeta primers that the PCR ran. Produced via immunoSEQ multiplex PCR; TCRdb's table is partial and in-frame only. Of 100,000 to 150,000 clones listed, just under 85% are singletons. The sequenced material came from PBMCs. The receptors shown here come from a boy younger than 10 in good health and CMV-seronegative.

The CDR3 sequence: CASSPGDFLYGYTF. As DNA, the CDR3 is TGTGCCAGCAGCCCCGGGGATTTTTTATATGGCTACACCTTC. The genes are TRBV9 and TRBJ1-2, with unresolved D. The germline gives CDR1 SGDLS, CDR2 YYNGEE. V dropped 4 bases and J dropped 5 bases, with 15 bases sitting between them. The length of the CDR3 is 14 residues.

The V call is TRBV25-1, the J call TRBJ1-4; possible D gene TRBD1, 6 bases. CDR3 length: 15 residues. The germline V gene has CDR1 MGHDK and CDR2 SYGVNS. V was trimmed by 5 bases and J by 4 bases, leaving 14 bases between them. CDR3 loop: CASSLPSGVNEKLFF. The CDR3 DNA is TGTGCCAGCAGTTTACCTTCAGGGGTTAATGAAAAACTGTTTTTT.

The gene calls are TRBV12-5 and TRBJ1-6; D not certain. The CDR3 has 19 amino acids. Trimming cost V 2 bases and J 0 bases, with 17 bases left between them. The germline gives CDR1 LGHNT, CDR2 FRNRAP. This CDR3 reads CASGLFRPAADSYNSPLHF. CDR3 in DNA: TGTGCTAGTGGTTTGTTTCGGCCCGCCGCGGACTCCTATAATTCACCCCTCCACTTT.

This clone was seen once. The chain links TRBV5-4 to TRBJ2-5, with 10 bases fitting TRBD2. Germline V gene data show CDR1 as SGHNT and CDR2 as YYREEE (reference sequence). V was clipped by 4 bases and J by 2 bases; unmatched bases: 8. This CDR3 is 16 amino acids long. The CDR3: CASSAGTSERQETQYF. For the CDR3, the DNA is TGTGCCAGCAGCGCTGGGACTAGCGAGAGACAAGAGACCCAGTACTTC.

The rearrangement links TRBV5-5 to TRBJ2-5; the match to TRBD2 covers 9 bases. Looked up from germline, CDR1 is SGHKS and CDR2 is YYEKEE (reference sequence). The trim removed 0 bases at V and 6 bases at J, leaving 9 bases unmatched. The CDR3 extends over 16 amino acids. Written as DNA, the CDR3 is TGTGCCAGCAGCTTGGTGGGCGGGAGGGCCCGGCAGACCCAGTACTTC. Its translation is CASSLVGGRARQTQYF.

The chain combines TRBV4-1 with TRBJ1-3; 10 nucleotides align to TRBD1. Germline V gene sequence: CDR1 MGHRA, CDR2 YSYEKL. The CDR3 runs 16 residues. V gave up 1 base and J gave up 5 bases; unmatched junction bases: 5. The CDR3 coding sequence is TGCGCCAGCAGCCAAGGACCGGACAGGGGGAGAAACACCATATATTTT. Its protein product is CASSQGPDRGRNTIYF.

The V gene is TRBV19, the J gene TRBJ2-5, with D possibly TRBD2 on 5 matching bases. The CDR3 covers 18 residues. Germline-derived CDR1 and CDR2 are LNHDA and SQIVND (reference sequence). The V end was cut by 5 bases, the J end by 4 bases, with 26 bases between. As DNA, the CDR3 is TGTGCCAGTAGTGAGGTCCCTGGGCGGCGGAGGCCGGCAGAGACCCAGTACTTC. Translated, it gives CASSEVPGRRRPAETQYF.

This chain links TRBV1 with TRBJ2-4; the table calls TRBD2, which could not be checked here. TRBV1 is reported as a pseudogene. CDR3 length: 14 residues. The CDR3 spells CTSLAGETKNIQYF. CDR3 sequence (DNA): TGCACCAGTCTAGCGGGAGAGACCAAAAACATTCAGTACTTC.

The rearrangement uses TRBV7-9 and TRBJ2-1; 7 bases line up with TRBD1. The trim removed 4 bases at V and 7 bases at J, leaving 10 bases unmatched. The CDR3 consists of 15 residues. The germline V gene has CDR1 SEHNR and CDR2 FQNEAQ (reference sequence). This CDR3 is CASSSSSTGKNEQFF. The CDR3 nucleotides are TGTGCCAGCAGCTCTTCCTCGACAGGGAAAAATGAGCAGTTCTTC.

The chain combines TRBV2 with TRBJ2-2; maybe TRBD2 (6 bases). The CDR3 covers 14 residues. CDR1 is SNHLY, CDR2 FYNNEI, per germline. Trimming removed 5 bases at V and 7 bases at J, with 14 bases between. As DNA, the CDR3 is TGTGCCAGCAGTTCGGGGGAGAAAGGCGGGGAGCTGTTTTTT. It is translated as CASSSGEKGGELFF.

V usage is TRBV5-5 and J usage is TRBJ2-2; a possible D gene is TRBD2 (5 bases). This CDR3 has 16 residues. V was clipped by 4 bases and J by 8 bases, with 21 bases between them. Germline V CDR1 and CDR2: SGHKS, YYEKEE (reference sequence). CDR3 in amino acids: CASSPDGSYGGGELFF. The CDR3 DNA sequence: TGTGCCAGCAGCCCCGACGGGTCCTACGGCGGGGGGGAGCTGTTTTTT.

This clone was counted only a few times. The CDR3 DNA reads TGTGCCAGCAGCCAGGGACAGGGGGGACGTTATACGCAGTATTTT. Amino acid sequence: CASSQGQGGRYTQYF. V usage is TRBV7-3 and J usage is TRBJ2-3, with 11 nucleotides matching TRBD1. The CDR3 runs to 15 residues. Germline V gives CDR1 SGHTA, CDR2 FQGTGA. With V trimmed by 5 bases and J by 7 bases, 8 bases remained unmatched.

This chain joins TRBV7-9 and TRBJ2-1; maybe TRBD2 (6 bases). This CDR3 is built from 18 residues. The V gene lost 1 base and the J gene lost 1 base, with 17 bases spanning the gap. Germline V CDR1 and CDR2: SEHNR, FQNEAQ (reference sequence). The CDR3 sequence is CASSLVFRAGASYNEQFF. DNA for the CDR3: TGTGCCAGCAGCTTAGTTTTTCGAGCGGGCGCTTCCTACAATGAGCAGTTCTTC. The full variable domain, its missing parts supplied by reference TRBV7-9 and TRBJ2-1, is DTGVSQNPRHKITKRGQNVTFRCDPISEHNRLYWYRQTLGQGPEFLTYFQNEAQLEKSRLLSDRFSAERPKGSFSTLEIQRTEQGDSAMYLCASSLVFRAGASYNEQFFGPGTRLTVL.

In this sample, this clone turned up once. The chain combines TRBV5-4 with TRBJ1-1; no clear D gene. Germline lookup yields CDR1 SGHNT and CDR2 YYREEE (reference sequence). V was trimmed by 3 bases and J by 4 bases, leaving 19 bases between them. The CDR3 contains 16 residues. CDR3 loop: CASSSHPIEGGTEAFF. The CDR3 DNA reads TGTGCCAGCAGCTCTCATCCGATAGAGGGAGGCACTGAAGCTTTCTTT.

CDR3 region: CASRADYNEQFF. CDR3 nucleotides: TGTGCCAGCAGGGCAGACTACAATGAGCAGTTCTTC. The rearrangement joins TRBV7-9 to TRBJ2-1; no clear D gene. V was clipped by 6 bases and J by 3 bases, with 6 bases between them. The length of the CDR3 is 12 residues. CDR1 SEHNR and CDR2 FQNEAQ come from the germline V gene (reference sequence).

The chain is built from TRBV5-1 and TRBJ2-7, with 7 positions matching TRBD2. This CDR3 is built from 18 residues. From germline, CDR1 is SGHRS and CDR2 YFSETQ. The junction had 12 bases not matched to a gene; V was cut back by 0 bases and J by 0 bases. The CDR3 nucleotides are TGCGCCAGCAGCTTGGAACAAAGGCGGGGGACGAGCTCCTACGAGCAGTACTTC. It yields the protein CASSLEQRRGTSSYEQYF.

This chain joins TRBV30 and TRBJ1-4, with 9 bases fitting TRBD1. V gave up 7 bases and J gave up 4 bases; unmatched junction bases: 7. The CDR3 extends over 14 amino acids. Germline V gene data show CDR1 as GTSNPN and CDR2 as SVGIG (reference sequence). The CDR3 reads CASTGGDFNEKLFF. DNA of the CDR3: TGTGCCTCAACAGGGGGCGACTTTAATGAAAAACTGTTTTTT.

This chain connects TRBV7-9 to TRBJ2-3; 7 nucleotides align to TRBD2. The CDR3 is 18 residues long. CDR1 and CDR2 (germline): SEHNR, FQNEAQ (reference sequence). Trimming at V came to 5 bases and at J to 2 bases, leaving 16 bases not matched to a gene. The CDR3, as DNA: TGTGCCAGCAGCCGTCTAGAGCTAACTAGCGTATACACAGATACGCAGTATTTT. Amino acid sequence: CASSRLELTSVYTDTQYF.

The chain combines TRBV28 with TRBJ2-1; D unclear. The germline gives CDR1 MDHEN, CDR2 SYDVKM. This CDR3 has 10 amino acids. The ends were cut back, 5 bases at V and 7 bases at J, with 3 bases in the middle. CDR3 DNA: TGTGCCAGCAGTCATAATGAGCAGTTCTTC. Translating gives CASSHNEQFF.

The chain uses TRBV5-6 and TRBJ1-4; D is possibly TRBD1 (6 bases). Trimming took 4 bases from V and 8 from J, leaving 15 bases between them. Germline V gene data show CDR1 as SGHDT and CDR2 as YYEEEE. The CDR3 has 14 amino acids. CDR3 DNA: TGTGCCAGCAGCCTACAAGGGGGTGGAGAAAAACTGTTTTTT. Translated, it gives CASSLQGGGEKLFF. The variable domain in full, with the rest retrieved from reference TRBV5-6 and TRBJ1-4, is DAGVTQSPTHLIKTRGQQVTLRCSPKSGHDTVSWYQQALGQGPQFIFQYYEEEERQRGNFPDRFSGHQFPNYSSELNVNALLLGDSALYLCASSLQGGGEKLFFGSGTQLSVL.

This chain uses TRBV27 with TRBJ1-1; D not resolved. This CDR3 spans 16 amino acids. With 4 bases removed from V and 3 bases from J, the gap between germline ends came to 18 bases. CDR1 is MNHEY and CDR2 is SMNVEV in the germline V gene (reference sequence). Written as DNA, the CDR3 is TGTGCCAGCAGTTATCCCTTAACAACGGAGGACACTGAAGCTTTCTTT. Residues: CASSYPLTTEDTEAFF.

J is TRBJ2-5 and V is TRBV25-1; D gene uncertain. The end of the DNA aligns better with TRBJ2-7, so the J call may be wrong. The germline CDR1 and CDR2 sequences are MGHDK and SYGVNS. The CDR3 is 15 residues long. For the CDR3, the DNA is TGTGCCACAGCCCGAACTGCCAGTGACTCCTACGAGCAGTACTTC. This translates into CATARTASDSYEQYF.

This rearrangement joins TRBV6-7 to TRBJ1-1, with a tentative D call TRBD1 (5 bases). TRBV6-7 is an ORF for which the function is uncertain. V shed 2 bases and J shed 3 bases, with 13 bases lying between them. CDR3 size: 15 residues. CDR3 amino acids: CASSYPQGGYTEAFF. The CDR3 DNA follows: TGTGCCAGCAGTTACCCCCAGGGAGGGTACACTGAAGCTTTCTTT.

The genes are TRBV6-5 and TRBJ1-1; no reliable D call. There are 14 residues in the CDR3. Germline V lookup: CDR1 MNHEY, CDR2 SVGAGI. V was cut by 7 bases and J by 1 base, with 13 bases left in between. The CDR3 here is CASIQITENTEAFF. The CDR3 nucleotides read TGTGCCAGCATCCAAATTACAGAGAACACTGAAGCTTTCTTT.

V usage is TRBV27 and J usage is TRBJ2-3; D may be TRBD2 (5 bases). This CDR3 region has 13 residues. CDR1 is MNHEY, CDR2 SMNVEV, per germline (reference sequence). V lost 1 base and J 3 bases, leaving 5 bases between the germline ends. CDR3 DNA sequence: TGTGCCAGCAGTTTATGGGAGACAGATACGCAGTATTTT. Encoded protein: CASSLWETDTQYF.

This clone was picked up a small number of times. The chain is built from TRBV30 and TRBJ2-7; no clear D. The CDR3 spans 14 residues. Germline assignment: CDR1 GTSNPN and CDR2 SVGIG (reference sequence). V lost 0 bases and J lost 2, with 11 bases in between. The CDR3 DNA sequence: TGTGCCTGGAGTGTTACACGGGTGACCTACGAGCAGTACTTC. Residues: CAWSVTRVTYEQYF.

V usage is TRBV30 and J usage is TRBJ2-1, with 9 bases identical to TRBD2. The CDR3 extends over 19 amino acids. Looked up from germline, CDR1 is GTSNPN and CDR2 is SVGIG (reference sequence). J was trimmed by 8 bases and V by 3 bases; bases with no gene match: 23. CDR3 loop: CAWSPRFVGREGLGHEQFF. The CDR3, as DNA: TGTGCCTGGAGCCCTCGGTTTGTCGGGCGGGAGGGCCTTGGCCATGAGCAGTTCTTC.

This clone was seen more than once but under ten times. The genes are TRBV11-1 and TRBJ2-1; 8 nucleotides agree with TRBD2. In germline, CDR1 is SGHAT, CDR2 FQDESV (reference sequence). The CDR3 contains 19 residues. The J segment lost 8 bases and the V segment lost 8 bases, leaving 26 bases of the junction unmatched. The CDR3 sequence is CASGRGQGESGSFIDEQFF. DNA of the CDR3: TGTGCCAGCGGACGAGGACAAGGGGAAAGCGGGAGTTTTATCGATGAGCAGTTCTTC.

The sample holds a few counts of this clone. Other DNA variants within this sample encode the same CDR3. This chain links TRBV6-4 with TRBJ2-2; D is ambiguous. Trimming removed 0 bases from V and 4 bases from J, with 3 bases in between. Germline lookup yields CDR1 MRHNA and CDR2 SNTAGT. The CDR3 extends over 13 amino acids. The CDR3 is CASSDSSTGELFF. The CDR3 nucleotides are TGTGCCAGCAGTGACTCTAGCACCGGGGAGCTGTTTTTT.

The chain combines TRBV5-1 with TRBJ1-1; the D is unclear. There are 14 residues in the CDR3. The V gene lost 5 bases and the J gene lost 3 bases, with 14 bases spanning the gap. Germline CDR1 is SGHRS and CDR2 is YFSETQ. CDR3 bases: TGCGCCAGCAGACGGGAGAGCGTGGACACTGAAGCTTTCTTT. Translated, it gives CASRRESVDTEAFF. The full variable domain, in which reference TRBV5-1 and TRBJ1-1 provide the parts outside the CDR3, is KAGVTQTPRYLIKTRGQQVTLSCSPISGHRSVSWYQQTPGQGLQFLFEYFSETQRNKGNFPGRFSGRQFSNSRSEMNVSTLELGDSALYLCASRRESVDTEAFFGQGTRLTVV.

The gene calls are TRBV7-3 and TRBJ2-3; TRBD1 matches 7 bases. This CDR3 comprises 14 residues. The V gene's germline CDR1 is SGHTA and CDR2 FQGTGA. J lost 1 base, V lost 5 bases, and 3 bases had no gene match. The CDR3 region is CASSRQGGTDTQYF. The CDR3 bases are TGTGCCAGCAGCCGACAGGGAGGCACAGATACGCAGTATTTT.